The sequence of this T cell receptor (beta chain) was determined in a study of cytomegalovirus exposure and HLA in healthy donors. Primers for the PCR totalled 60 Vbeta and 13 Jbeta. Here immunoSEQ multiplex PCR was the method, and the copy in TCRdb shows in-frame clones only, minus some. This sample yields about 190,000 clones, of which around 86% are seen a single time; 1.3% belongs to the top ten. This CDR3 comprises 15 residues. Germline CDR1 reads MDHEN; CDR2 reads SYDVKM. Losses at the gene ends were 7 bases for V and 1 base for J; bases not matched to a gene: 8. The receptor was derived from a man younger than 45 in good health and CMV-seronegative. The sequenced sample consisted of PBMCs. This chain links TRBV28 with TRBJ1-1; 8 bases align to TRBD1. CDR3 DNA sequence: TGTGCCAGCAACCCAGTGGGGACAGGGAACACTGAAGCTTTCTTT. As protein: CASNPVGTGNTEAFF. Filled out from reference TRBV28 and TRBJ1-1, the complete variable domain reads DVKVTQSSRYLVKRTGEKVFLECVQDMDHENMFWYRQDPGLGLRLIYFSYDVKMKEKGDIPEGYSVSREKKERFSLILESASTNQTSMYLCASNPVGTGNTEAFFGQGTRLTVV.